The source of this TCR beta chain is a study of blood T cell repertoires in COVID-19 (dated by TCRdb to 2020 to 2022). Study-wide context: Collaborator samples came from the United States, Italy and Spain and covered acute and convalescent phases of COVID-19. The material from the prospective study consisted of cDNA or gDNA derived from T cells, B-cell-depleted T cells, or PBMCs. Subjects who had been exposed to COVID-19, were actively infected with it, or had recovered from it provided the deeply sampled blood TCRbeta repertoires that made up the dataset. The repertoires were released in a freely available public database intended as a resource for research on the immune response to SARS-CoV-2. Samples were obtained from the ongoing ImmuneRACE study (first 160 participants) and from about 1,300 subjects provided by 6 global collaborators. A de-identified subject ID, COVID-19 status, age in years and sex were almost always included in the sample metadata. HLA class I and class II types, where available, came from metadata supplied by the sample provider rather than from assay-based typing. Results the study describes overall, beyond this receptor: How much clinical and demographic metadata was included differed by source and by participant, and the metadata was provided uncurated.

Notes on this clone: Its target antigen remains unknown. No quality values exist for individual bases; no much larger clone is one base distant.

The immunoSEQ Assay, a bias-controlled multiplex PCR, was used to amplify TCRbeta CDR3 regions from genomic DNA. Per the source publication's procedure: The number of nucleated cells in each sample was estimated from the amplification of reference gene primers within the assay. Sequence reads were collapsed and filtered to measure the absolute abundance of every unique TCRbeta CDR3 rearrangement. For each sample, productive Simpson clonality was calculated by taking the square root of Simpson's diversity index across productive rearrangements. What TCRdb holds here is the immuneACCESS table cut down to in-frame rearrangements. Part of the clones is not present; checked against another copy, under half of the missing clones reflect an unresolved V gene, and the others are unexplained. V and J calls and clone size are as listed in that table; D and trimming were resolved from the DNA. This sample comprises 200,000 to 250,000 clones, around four fifths of them detected only once. The ten biggest clones cover 10% to 13% of the sample.

One collaborating source in Seattle enrolled patients while the patients were actively infected and followed the patients over time throughout the course of disease. Each collaborating institution followed its own protocols to collect whole blood in K2EDTA tubes. Collaborator samples were shipped for TCRbeta analysis as frozen whole blood, isolated PBMCs, or DNA extracted from either sample type. V gives up 1 base and J gives up 9 bases, and the segment between their germline ends measures 5 bases. CDR1 and CDR2, per the germline V gene, are SGHRS and YFSETQ. The CDR3 goes from the cysteine to the phenylalanine over 11 residues. The sequence is cut down to CDR3 DNA, 33 bases in frame from base 1.

The V gene is TRBV5-1 and the J gene is TRBJ2-1; the D gene cannot be resolved reliably. Sequenced input: peripheral blood. This TCR was recovered from a woman of 80 years or more with COVID-19, enrolled during active disease. The DNA sequence is TGCGCCAGCAGCTTGCAGTTTGAGCAGTTCTTC. Its coded protein is CASSLQFEQFF.